Following are 16 T cell receptor beta chains from one sample sequenced in a study of early T cells in non-severe SARS-CoV-2 infection. TCRdb re-called the 5' RACE reads through MiXCR, storing one row per CDR3 protein. The table has around 25,000 distinct CDR3 sequences, 5.5% to 7% seen once. Input material: whole blood. Receptors were obtained from an adult who was a healthcare worker with PCR-confirmed SARS-CoV-2 infection or an uninfected control (not recorded which).

This clonotype showed up many times. This chain links TRBV4-1 with TRBJ2-3; the D is unclear. This CDR3 is 16 amino acids long. Germline V gives CDR1 MGHRA, CDR2 YSYEKL. Trimming took 1 base from V and 7 from J, leaving 18 bases between them. In DNA, the CDR3 is TGCGCCAGCAGCCAAGCCCCGGCTGAAGCGCAGAATACGCAGTATTTT. Translating it yields CASSQAPAEAQNTQYF.

This clonotype was counted ten times or more. This sequence joins TRBV20-1 and TRBJ1-1; no reliable D call. The CDR3 has 11 residues. Germline V gene sequence: CDR1 DFQATT, CDR2 SNEGSKA (reference sequence). Written as DNA, the CDR3 is TGCAGCCCGAGGGTGGACACTGAAGCTTTCTTT. This sequence encodes CSPRVDTEAFF.

This clonotype showed up many times. The gene calls are TRBV4-1 and TRBJ1-1; the D gene is possibly TRBD1 (5 bases). The ends were cut back, 2 bases at V and 4 bases at J, with 11 bases in the middle. There are 14 residues in the CDR3. Germline CDR1 and CDR2: MGHRA and YSYEKL. The CDR3 region has the DNA TGCGCCAGCAGCCAACGCCAGGGAGCCACTGAAGCTTTCTTT. It specifies CASSQRQGATEAFF.

The chain combines TRBV28 with TRBJ2-1; D might be TRBD2 (6 bases). The V end lost 3 bases, the J end lost 3 bases, and 12 bases lay between the germline ends. Germline V gene sequence: CDR1 MDHEN, CDR2 SYDVKM. The CDR3 consists of 15 residues. DNA of the CDR3: TGTGCCAGCAGTTTGAAGGCGGGGTTCTACAATGAGCAGTTCTTC. Translated, it gives CASSLKAGFYNEQFF.

The sample holds many counts of this clonotype. The J gene is TRBJ2-1, the V gene TRBV11-2; TRBD1 matches 11 bases. From germline, CDR1 is SGHAT and CDR2 FQNNGV. Losses at the gene ends were 5 bases for V and 4 bases for J; bases not matched to a gene: 16. CDR3 size: 19 residues. In nucleotides, the CDR3 is TGTGCCAGCAGCACAGATGGGACAGGGGGAGGAAGACTATACAATGAGCAGTTCTTC. This translates into CASSTDGTGGGRLYNEQFF.

Many counts were recorded for this clonotype. The V gene is TRBV20-1, the J gene TRBJ2-7; TRBD2 might be the D (6 bases). The V and J ends lost 4 bases and 9 bases respectively, with 25 bases between them. Germline lookup yields CDR1 DFQATT and CDR2 SNEGSKA (reference sequence). The CDR3 consists of 15 residues. CDR3 loop: CSATSTGTPYESQYF. As DNA, the CDR3 is TGCAGTGCTACAAGCACCGGGACTCCTTACGAGTCGCAGTACTTC.

In its sample, this clonotype was seen many times. The chain couples TRBV5-1 to TRBJ2-6, with 8 bases aligning to TRBD1. Germline loops: CDR1 SGHRS, CDR2 YFSETQ. V lost 3 bases, J lost 0 bases, and 5 bases stayed unmatched. CDR3 length equals 17 residues. CDR3: CASSYQGASSGANVLTF. CDR3 DNA: TGCGCCAGCAGCTACCAGGGGGCCTCCTCTGGGGCCAACGTCCTGACTTTC.

This clonotype was counted ten times or more. This chain connects TRBV7-9 to TRBJ2-5; perhaps TRBD2 as D (5 bases). Germline loops: CDR1 SEHNR, CDR2 FQNEAQ (reference sequence). V was trimmed by 1 base and J by 5 bases, leaving 11 bases between them. This CDR3 region has 14 residues. Here the CDR3 reads CASSLDFGGETQYF. The CDR3 DNA follows: TGTGCCAGCAGCTTAGATTTCGGCGGGGAGACCCAGTACTTC.

The chain carries TRBV6-1 and TRBJ2-1, with TRBD1 matching 10 bases. After removal of 6 bases from V and 6 bases from J, the junction contained 8 bases not matched to a gene. CDR1 and CDR2 from the germline V gene are MNHNS and SASEGT. CDR3 length equals 15 residues. CDR3 DNA sequence: TGTGCCAGCAGGCCTTCCGGGACAGGGGCCAATGAGCAGTTCTTC. As protein: CASRPSGTGANEQFF.

This clonotype came up many times. CDR3 nucleotides: TGTGCCAGCAGCTTAGATGCGGGTTCAGATACGCAGTATTTT. It is translated as CASSLDAGSDTQYF. This chain uses TRBV11-2 with TRBJ2-3; D might be TRBD2 (5 bases). Germline-derived CDR1 and CDR2 are SGHAT and FQNNGV. CDR3 length equals 14 residues. Trimming removed 0 bases at V and 4 bases at J, with 8 bases between.

There are a few counts of this clonotype. The genes are TRBV5-1 and TRBJ1-6; no clear D. The V end lost 0 bases, the J end lost 7 bases, and 14 bases lay between the germline ends. Germline V CDR1 and CDR2: SGHRS, YFSETQ. The CDR3 is 16 amino acids. The CDR3 spells CASSLGRVGANSPLHF. For the CDR3, the DNA is TGCGCCAGCAGCTTGGGTCGTGTCGGAGCAAATTCACCCCTCCACTTT.

This clonotype was picked up a small number of times. The chain employs TRBV4-1 and TRBJ1-6, with D perhaps matching TRBD1 (6 bases). The CDR3 extends over 18 amino acids. Trimming pared 0 bases from V and 4 bases from J, leaving 16 bases between. CDR1 is MGHRA and CDR2 is YSYEKL in the germline V gene. DNA of the CDR3: TGCGCCAGCAGCCAAGAAAGGCAGGGGACTACGTATAATTCACCCCTCCACTTT. Amino acids: CASSQERQGTTYNSPLHF.

Comments on this clonotype: A much larger clone sits a single nucleotide away, making a read error possible. V gene TRBV20-1 combines with J gene TRBJ2-5; possible D gene TRBD2, 5 bases. Germline CDR1 and CDR2: DFQATT and SNEGSKA (reference sequence). There are 10 residues in the CDR3. The CDR3 spells CSSGQETQHF. In DNA form, the CDR3 reads TGCAGTAGCGGCCAAGAGACCCAGCACTTC.

The chain joins TRBV5-6 to TRBJ2-2; a possible D gene is TRBD2 (6 bases). V was clipped by 4 bases and J by 6 bases, with 10 bases between them. Germline V lookup: CDR1 SGHDT, CDR2 YYEEEE. CDR3 size: 13 residues. The CDR3 spells CASSLGGAGELFF. In DNA form, the CDR3 reads TGTGCCAGCAGCCTGGGGGGTGCCGGGGAGCTGTTTTTT.

This clonotype was detected ten times or more. This chain joins TRBV20-1 and TRBJ2-1; 8 nucleotides match TRBD1. This CDR3 region has 14 residues. V gave up 2 bases and J gave up 7 bases; unmatched junction bases: 7. The germline V gene encodes CDR1 DFQATT and CDR2 SNEGSKA (reference sequence). DNA for the CDR3: TGCAGTGCTAGAAGGGCAGGGGGCTCGAATGAGCAGTTCTTC. Its translation: CSARRAGGSNEQFF.

A note on this clonotype: A read error may be the cause here, since a much bigger clone is one base away. In DNA form, the CDR3 reads TGCGCCAGCCTGCTTGACATGGGCAATGAGCAGTTCTTC. Its translation: CASLLDMGNEQFF. This chain connects TRBV5-1 to TRBJ2-1, with D hard to call. V lost 7 bases, J lost 6 bases, and 14 bases lay in between. Germline V gene sequence: CDR1 SGHRS, CDR2 YFSETQ. The CDR3 length is 13 residues.